This section outlines one T cell receptor (beta chain) sequence together with its context. The germline V gene encodes CDR1 SGHRS and CDR2 YFSETQ. The CDR3 consists of 14 residues. The V gene lost 4 bases and the J gene lost 7 bases, with 15 bases spanning the gap. The sample is drawn from a study of blood T cell repertoires in COVID-19. Background on the study: COVID-19 samples collected from the United States, Italy and Spain covered acute and convalescent phases.

Enrollment of patients from Seattle took place during active infection, with longitudinal follow-up. Source study methods: Amplification with reference gene primers provided the estimates of nucleated cell counts. The repertoire was sequenced with immunoSEQ multiplex PCR; TCRdb's copy has only in-frame clones and lacks some. V, J and clone size derive from that table, while D and trimming were established from the DNA sequence. The data contain a few hundred thousand clones, around 92% of them singletons. Sequences were obtained from peripheral blood. The clonotype comes from a woman aged 25 to 39 with COVID-19, enrolled during active disease. The V and J genes are TRBV5-1 and TRBJ2-1; weak D call: TRBD2 (5 bases). The CDR3 nucleotides read TGCGCCAGCAGCGTGGCCCCTGGCGGGAATGAGCAGTTCTTC. It encodes CASSVAPGGNEQFF. Full variable domain (missing parts from reference TRBV5-1 and TRBJ2-1): KAGVTQTPRYLIKTRGQQVTLSCSPISGHRSVSWYQQTPGQGLQFLFEYFSETQRNKGNFPGRFSGRQFSNSRSEMNVSTLELGDSALYLCASSVAPGGNEQFFGPGTRLTVL.